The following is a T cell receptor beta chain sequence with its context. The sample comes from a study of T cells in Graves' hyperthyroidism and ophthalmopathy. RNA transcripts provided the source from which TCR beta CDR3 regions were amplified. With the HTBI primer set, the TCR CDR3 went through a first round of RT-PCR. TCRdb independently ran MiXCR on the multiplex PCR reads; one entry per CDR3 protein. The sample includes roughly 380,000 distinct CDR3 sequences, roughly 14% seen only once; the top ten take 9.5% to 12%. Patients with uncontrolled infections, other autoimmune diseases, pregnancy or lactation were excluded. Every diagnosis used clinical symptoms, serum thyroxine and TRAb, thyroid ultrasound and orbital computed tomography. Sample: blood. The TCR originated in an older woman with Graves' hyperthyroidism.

CDR3 nucleotides: TGTGCCAGCCAGTCGGACGGGGAGACCCAGTACTTC. Amino acids: CASQSDGETQYF. The chain links TRBV6-1 to TRBJ2-5; D is uncertain. Germline loops: CDR1 MNHNS, CDR2 SASEGT. The CDR3 runs to 12 residues. The germline V and J ends were trimmed by 8 bases and 5 bases, with 12 bases remaining between them.